The 17 T cell receptor beta chains given below trace back to one sample, sequenced in a study of PD-1 blockade in classical Hodgkin lymphoma. Regarding time point: cycle 4 day 1 (C4D1), after 5 to 7 weeks of nivolumab. All patients experienced relapse after autologous stem cell transplantation, and brentuximab vedotin exposure was variable. Magnetic negative selection of thawed PBMCs was the method by which CD4+ T cells were purified. Here immunoSEQ multiplex PCR was the method, and the copy in TCRdb shows in-frame clones only, minus some. The sample records roughly 30,000 clones, about 88% being singletons. The specimen was CD4+ T cells from blood, collected before the fourth cycle of nivolumab. The source is a human donor with classical Hodgkin lymphoma.

The rearrangement joins TRBV9 to TRBJ2-3; TRBD2 agrees at 7 bases. J gave up 4 bases and V 4 bases, and 9 bases lay outside the gene matches. Per the germline V gene, CDR1 is SGDLS and CDR2 is YYNGEE. The CDR3 spans 15 residues. The CDR3 loop is CASSFSVGRSDTQYF. The CDR3 nucleotides read TGTGCCAGCAGCTTCTCCGTCGGGAGGTCAGATACGCAGTATTTT. Filled out from reference TRBV9 and TRBJ2-3, the complete variable domain reads DSGVTQTPKHLITATGQRVTLRCSPRSGDLSVYWYQQSLDQGLQFLIQYYNGEERAKGNILERFSAQQFPDLHSELNLSSLELGDSALYFCASSFSVGRSDTQYFGPGTRLTVL.

The chain employs TRBV7-2 and TRBJ1-1; D gene uncertain. The CDR3 runs 14 residues. The germline V gene encodes CDR1 SGHTA and CDR2 FQGNSA. The germline V and J ends were trimmed by 1 base and 1 base, with 7 bases remaining between them. The CDR3 DNA sequence: TGTGCCAGCAGCTTAGGGACTCAGAACACTGAAGCTTTCTTT. Translating it yields CASSLGTQNTEAFF.

The chain carries TRBV14 and TRBJ1-1; 7 bases agree with TRBD1. Germline CDR1 reads SGHDN; CDR2 reads FVKESK. With V trimmed by 2 bases and J by 1 base, 7 bases remained unmatched. The CDR3 is made up of 16 amino acids. The CDR3 region is CASSQPRGQSNTEAFF. The CDR3 DNA follows: TGTGCCAGCAGCCAACCCCGGGGACAGTCGAACACTGAAGCTTTCTTT.

The chain employs TRBV27 and TRBJ2-7; 12 positions match TRBD1. This CDR3 is built from 16 residues. The trim removed 2 bases at V and 5 bases at J, leaving 7 bases unmatched. From germline, CDR1 is MNHEY and CDR2 SMNVEV (reference sequence). The chain's CDR3 is CASSLLPGQGAHEQYF. The CDR3, as DNA: TGTGCCAGCAGTTTACTGCCGGGACAGGGGGCCCACGAGCAGTACTTC.

The rearrangement joins TRBV7-3 to TRBJ2-5; possible D gene TRBD2, 5 bases. The CDR3 totals 15 residues. Germline CDR1 reads SGHTA; CDR2 reads FQGTGA. The germline V and J ends were trimmed by 3 bases and 5 bases, with 16 bases remaining between them. The CDR3 nucleotides are TGTGCCAGCAGCTTGGCCGGCGGGTTCCGGGAGACCCAGTACTTC. It specifies CASSLAGGFRETQYF.

The J gene is TRBJ1-6, the V gene TRBV5-1; D remains unclear. Germline CDR1 is SGHRS and CDR2 is YFSETQ. Trimming left V 5 bases short and J 8 bases short, with 17 bases between. The CDR3 runs to 15 residues. The CDR3 here is CASRDRGFSDSPLHF. In DNA form, the CDR3 reads TGCGCCAGCAGGGACCGGGGATTCTCCGATTCACCCCTCCACTTT.

The J gene is TRBJ2-3, the V gene TRBV29-1; D possibly corresponds to TRBD2 (5 bases). Trimming left V 3 bases short and J 4 bases short, with 17 bases between. This CDR3 is 15 amino acids long. Germline values: CDR1 SQVTM, CDR2 ANQGSEA. The CDR3 coding sequence is TGCAGCGTTGAGGGGTTGAGGGAACGGTCAGATACGCAGTATTTT. Translated, it gives CSVEGLRERSDTQYF.

This clone was recorded only once. The chain links TRBV30 to TRBJ2-3; maybe TRBD2 (6 bases). This CDR3 is built from 16 residues. The germline V gene has CDR1 GTSNPN and CDR2 SVGIG (reference sequence). V lost 7 bases to trimming and J lost 0 bases, with 20 bases between them. The CDR3 DNA reads TGTGCCTCCCGCCGGGGACTCCTTTCTAGCACAGATACGCAGTATTTT. Translating gives CASRRGLLSSTDTQYF. Full variable domain (missing parts from reference TRBV30 and TRBJ2-3): SQTIHQWPATLVQPVGSPLSLECTVEGTSNPNLYWYRQAAGRGLQLLFYSVGIGQISSEVPQNLSASRPQDRQFILSSKKLLLSDSGFYLCASRRGLLSSTDTQYFGPGTRLTVL.

This clone was recorded a few times. CDR3 amino acids: CAWSIRGDQPQHF. The CDR3 DNA follows: TGTGCCTGGAGTATCAGGGGTGACCAGCCCCAGCATTTT. V is TRBV30 and J is TRBJ1-5; maybe TRBD1 (6 bases). V lost 2 bases and J lost 7, with 12 bases in between. The CDR3 has 13 amino acids. Per the germline V gene, CDR1 is GTSNPN and CDR2 is SVGIG (reference sequence).

This sequence joins TRBV7-9 and TRBJ2-1; 8 positions match TRBD2. Germline trimming cut 4 bases from V and 2 bases from J; bases unmatched to any gene: 4. The germline V gene encodes CDR1 SEHNR and CDR2 FQNEAQ (reference sequence). The CDR3 covers 15 residues. Here the CDR3 DNA reads TGTGCCAGCAGCTCCTCGGGGGGGCCCTACAATGAGCAGTTCTTC. Translating gives CASSSSGGPYNEQFF.

This clone was detected only a few times. The V and J genes are TRBV7-2 and TRBJ2-7; the D gene is possibly TRBD2 (6 bases). CDR1 and CDR2 (germline): SGHTA, FQGNSA. The CDR3 loop spans 16 amino acids. With 5 bases removed from V and 0 bases from J, the gap between germline ends came to 17 bases. DNA of the CDR3: TGTGCCAGCAGCACCCGGGGCGGAGGGCCCTCCTACGAGCAGTACTTC. It specifies CASSTRGGGPSYEQYF. Full variable domain (rest looked up from reference TRBV7-2 and TRBJ2-7): GAGVSQSPSNKVTEKGKDVELRCDPISGHTALYWYRQSLGQGLEFLIYFQGNSAPDKSGLPSDRFSAERTGGSVSTLTIQRTQQEDSAVYLCASSTRGGGPSYEQYFGPGTRLTVT.

The chain is built from TRBV15 and TRBJ2-1; 11 bases agree with TRBD2. The CDR3 length is 17 residues. The trim removed 9 bases at V and 1 base at J, leaving 11 bases unmatched. CDR1 LNHNV and CDR2 YYDKDF come from the germline V gene (reference sequence). CDR3 nucleotides: TGTGCCACGCTGCTAGCGGGGGGTCTCAGTTCCTACAATGAGCAGTTCTTC. Translation gives CATLLAGGLSSYNEQFF. The full variable domain, with the rest looked up from reference TRBV15 and TRBJ2-1, is DAMVIQNPRYQVTQFGKPVTLSCSQTLNHNVMYWYQQKSSQAPKLLFHYYDKDFNNEADTPDNFQSRRPNTSFCFLDIRSPGLGDTAMYLCATLLAGGLSSYNEQFFGPGTRLTVL.

This clone has just one count. This chain links TRBV21-1 with TRBJ1-5; the DNA was not compared with TRBD1, the D call given in the table. TRBV21-1 is annotated as a pseudogene. The CDR3 has 12 amino acids. The CDR3 DNA reads as TGTGCCCCCAAGGGGGGCAATCAGCCCCAGCATTTT. Its protein is CAPKGGNQPQHF.

The chain carries TRBV4-2 and TRBJ1-5; D gene uncertain. This CDR3 contains 14 residues. Looked up from germline, CDR1 is LGHNA and CDR2 is YNFKEQ. Deletions cut 2 bases from V and 0 bases from J, with 5 bases between. As DNA, the CDR3 is TGTGCCAGCAGCCAACGTGGTAGCAATCAGCCCCAGCATTTT. Translation: CASSQRGSNQPQHF.

This clone was detected only a few times. In DNA, the CDR3 is TGTGCCAGCAGTTTATTGCAGGGTCTGAATTCACCCCTCCACTTT. Its protein is CASSLLQGLNSPLHF. The chain is built from TRBV27 and TRBJ1-6; a possible D gene is TRBD1 (5 bases). The CDR3 totals 15 residues. V dropped 1 base and J dropped 7 bases, with 11 bases sitting between them. In germline, CDR1 is MNHEY, CDR2 SMNVEV (reference sequence).

The V call is TRBV2, the J call TRBJ2-2; 8 bases map to TRBD1. Germline-derived CDR1 and CDR2 are SNHLY and FYNNEI. The V gene end was trimmed by 6 bases and the J gene end by 7 bases; junction bases not matched to a gene: 22. There are 19 residues in the CDR3. CDR3 nucleotides: TGTGCCAGCAGCCTACACCGGGACAGGTTCATTGAAAGTGGCGGGGAGCTGTTTTTT. Translating gives CASSLHRDRFIESGGELFF.

This clone was counted a single time. The V and J genes are TRBV6-5 and TRBJ1-2, with a possible D match to TRBD1 (5 bases). The CDR3 has 13 residues. V lost 7 bases and J lost 0, with 9 bases in between. Germline V gene lookup returns CDR1 MNHEY and CDR2 SVGAGI. The CDR3 loop is CASKQGPNYGYTF. In nucleotides, the CDR3 is TGTGCCAGCAAGCAGGGCCCTAACTATGGCTACACCTTC.